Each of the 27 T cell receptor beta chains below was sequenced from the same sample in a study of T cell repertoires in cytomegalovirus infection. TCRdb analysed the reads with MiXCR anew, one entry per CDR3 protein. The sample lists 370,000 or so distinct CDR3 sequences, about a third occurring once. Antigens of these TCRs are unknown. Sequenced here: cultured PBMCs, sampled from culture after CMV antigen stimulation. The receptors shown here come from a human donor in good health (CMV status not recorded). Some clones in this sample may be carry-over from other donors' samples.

CDR3 DNA: TGCAGTGCTAACGCGCAGGGGGCCTCCTACGAGCAGTACTTC. It codes for CSANAQGASYEQYF. The chain is built from TRBV20-1 and TRBJ2-7, with 8 bases that match TRBD1. The germline V gene has CDR1 DFQATT and CDR2 SNEGSKA (reference sequence). Unmatched junction bases numbered 5, after V lost 4 bases and J lost 0 bases. CDR3 length: 14 amino acids.

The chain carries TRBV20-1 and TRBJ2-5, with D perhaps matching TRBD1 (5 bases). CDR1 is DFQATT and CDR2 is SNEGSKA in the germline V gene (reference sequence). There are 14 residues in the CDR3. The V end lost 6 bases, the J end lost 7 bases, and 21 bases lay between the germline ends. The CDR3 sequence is CSAATRGERGTQYF. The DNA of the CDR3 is TGCAGTGCCGCCACGAGAGGTGAAAGGGGGACCCAGTACTTC.

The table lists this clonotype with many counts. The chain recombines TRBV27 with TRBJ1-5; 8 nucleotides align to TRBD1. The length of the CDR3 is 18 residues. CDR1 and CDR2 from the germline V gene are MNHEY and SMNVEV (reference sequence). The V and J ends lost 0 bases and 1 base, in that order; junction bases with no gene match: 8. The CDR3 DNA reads TGTGCCAGCAGTTTATCCGCGACAGGGGCGTCGAGCAATCAGCCCCAGCATTTT. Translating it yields CASSLSATGASSNQPQHF.

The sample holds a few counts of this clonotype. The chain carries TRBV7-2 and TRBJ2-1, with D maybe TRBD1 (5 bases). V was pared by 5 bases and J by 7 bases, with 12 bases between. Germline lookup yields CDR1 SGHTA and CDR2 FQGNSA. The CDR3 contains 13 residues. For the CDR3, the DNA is TGTGCCAGCAGCGTAATAAGGGGAAATGAGCAGTTCTTC. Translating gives CASSVIRGNEQFF.

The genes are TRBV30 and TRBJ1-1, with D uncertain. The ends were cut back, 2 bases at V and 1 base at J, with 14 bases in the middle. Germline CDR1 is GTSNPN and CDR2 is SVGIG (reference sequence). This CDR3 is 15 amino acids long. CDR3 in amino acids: CAWSRWGGANTEAFF. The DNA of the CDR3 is TGTGCCTGGAGTCGGTGGGGAGGAGCGAACACTGAAGCTTTCTTT.

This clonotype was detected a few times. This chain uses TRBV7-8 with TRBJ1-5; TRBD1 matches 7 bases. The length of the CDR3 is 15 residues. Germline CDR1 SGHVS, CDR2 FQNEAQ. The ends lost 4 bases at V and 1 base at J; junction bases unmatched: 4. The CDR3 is CASSSPGGSNQPQHF. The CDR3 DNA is TGTGCCAGCAGCTCGCCAGGGGGAAGCAATCAGCCCCAGCATTTT.

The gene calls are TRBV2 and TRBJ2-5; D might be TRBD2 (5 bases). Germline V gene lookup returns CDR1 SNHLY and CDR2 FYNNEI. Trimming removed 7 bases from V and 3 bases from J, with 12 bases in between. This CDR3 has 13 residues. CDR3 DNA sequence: TGTGCCAGCATGCCGGGAACCAAAGAGACCCAGTACTTC. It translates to CASMPGTKETQYF.

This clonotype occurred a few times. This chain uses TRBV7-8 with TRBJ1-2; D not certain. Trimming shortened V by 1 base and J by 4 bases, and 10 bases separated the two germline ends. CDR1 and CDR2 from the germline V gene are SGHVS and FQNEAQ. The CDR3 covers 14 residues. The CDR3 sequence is CASSLDGERYGYTF. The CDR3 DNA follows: TGTGCCAGCAGCTTAGATGGGGAACGCTATGGCTACACCTTC.

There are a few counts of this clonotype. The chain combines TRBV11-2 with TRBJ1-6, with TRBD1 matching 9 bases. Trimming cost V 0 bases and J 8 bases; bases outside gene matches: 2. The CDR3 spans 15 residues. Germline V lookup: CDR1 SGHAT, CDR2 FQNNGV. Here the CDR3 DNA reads TGTGCCAGCAGCTTAGAGCGACAGGGGGATTCACCCCTCCACTTT. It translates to CASSLERQGDSPLHF.

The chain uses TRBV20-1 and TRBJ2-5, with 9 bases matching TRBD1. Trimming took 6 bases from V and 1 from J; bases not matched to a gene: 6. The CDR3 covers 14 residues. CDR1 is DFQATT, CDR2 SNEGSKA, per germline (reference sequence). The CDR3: CSALTGGSQETQYF. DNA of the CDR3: TGCAGTGCCCTGACAGGGGGAAGCCAAGAGACCCAGTACTTC.

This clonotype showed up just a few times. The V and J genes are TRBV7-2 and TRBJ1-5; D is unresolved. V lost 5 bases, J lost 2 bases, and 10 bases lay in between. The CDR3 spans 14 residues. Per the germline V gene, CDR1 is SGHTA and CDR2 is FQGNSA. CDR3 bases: TGTGCCAGCAGCGAAAATATCGGCAATCAGCCCCAGCATTTT. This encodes CASSENIGNQPQHF.

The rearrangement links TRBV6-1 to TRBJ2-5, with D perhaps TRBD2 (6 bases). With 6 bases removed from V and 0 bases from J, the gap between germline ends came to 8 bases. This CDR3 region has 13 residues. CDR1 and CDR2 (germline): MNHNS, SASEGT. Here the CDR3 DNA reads TGTGCCAGCAGGAGGACTAACCAAGAGACCCAGTACTTC. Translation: CASRRTNQETQYF.

The CDR3 sequence is CATGGTGGTEAFF. In nucleotides, the CDR3 is TGTGCCACCGGAGGGACAGGAGGCACTGAAGCTTTCTTT. V gene TRBV24-1 combines with J gene TRBJ1-1; 8 bases align to TRBD1. The CDR3 extends over 13 amino acids. Per the germline V gene, CDR1 is KGHDR and CDR2 is SFDVKD. J gave up 4 bases and V 9 bases, and 6 bases lay outside the gene matches.

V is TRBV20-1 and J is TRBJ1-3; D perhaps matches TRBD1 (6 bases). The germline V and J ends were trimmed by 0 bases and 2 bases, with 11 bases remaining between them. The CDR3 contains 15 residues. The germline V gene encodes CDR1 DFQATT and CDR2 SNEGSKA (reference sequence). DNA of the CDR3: TGCAGTGCTAGAGAACCGGGACATCCTGGAAACACCATATATTTT. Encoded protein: CSAREPGHPGNTIYF.

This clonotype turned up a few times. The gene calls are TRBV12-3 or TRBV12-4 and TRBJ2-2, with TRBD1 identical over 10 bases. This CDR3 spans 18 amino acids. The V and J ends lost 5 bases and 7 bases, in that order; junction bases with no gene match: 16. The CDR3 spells CASSPYTVRQGAHGELFF. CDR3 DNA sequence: TGTGCCAGCAGTCCCTATACCGTTAGACAGGGGGCTCACGGGGAGCTGTTTTTT.

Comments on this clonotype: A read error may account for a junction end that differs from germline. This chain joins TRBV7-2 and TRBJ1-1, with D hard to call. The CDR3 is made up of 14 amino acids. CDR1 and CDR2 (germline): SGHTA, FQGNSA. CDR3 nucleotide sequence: TGTGCCAGCAGCTTACTCGTGGGTGAGACTGAAGCTTGCTTT. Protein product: CASSLLVGETEACF. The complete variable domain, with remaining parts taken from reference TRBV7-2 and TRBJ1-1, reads GAGVSQSPSNKVTEKGKDVELRCDPISGHTALYWYRQSLGQGLEFLIYFQGNSAPDKSGLPSDRFSAERTGGSVSTLTIQRTQQEDSAVYLCASSLLVGETEACFGQGTRLTVV.

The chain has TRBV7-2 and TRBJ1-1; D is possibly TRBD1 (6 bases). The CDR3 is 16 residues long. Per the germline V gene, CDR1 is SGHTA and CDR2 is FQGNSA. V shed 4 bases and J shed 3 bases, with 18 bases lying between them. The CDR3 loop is CASSSTPGTLDTEAFF. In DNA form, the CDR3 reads TGTGCCAGCAGCTCCACTCCCGGGACATTGGACACTGAAGCTTTCTTT.

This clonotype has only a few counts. In nucleotides, the CDR3 is TGTGCCAGCAGCTTACAGTGGCTCGGTGAGGGTTGGGGCTACACCTTC. It codes for CASSLQWLGEGWGYTF. This chain links TRBV7-2 with TRBJ1-2; D remains ambiguous. Trimming shortened V by 2 bases and J by 8 bases, and 21 bases separated the two germline ends. Germline V gives CDR1 SGHTA, CDR2 FQGNSA. The CDR3 runs 16 residues.

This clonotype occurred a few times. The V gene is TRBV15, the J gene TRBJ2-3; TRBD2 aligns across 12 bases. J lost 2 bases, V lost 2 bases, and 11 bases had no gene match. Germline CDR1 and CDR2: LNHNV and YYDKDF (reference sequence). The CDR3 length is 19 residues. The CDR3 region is CATSRYLAGGTSTTDTQYF. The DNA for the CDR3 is TGTGCCACCAGCAGATATCTAGCGGGAGGGACATCTACCACAGATACGCAGTATTTT.

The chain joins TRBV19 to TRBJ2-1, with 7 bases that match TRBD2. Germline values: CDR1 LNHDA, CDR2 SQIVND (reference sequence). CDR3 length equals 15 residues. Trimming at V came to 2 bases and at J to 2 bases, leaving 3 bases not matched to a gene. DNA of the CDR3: TGTGCCAGTAGTATAACGGGAGGACCCTACAATGAGCAGTTCTTC. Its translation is CASSITGGPYNEQFF.

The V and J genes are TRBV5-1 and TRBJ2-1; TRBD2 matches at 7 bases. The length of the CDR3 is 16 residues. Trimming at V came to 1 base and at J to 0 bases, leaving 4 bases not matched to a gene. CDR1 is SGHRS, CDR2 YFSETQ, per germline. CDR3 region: CASSLSAGNSYNEQFF. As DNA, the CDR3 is TGCGCCAGCAGCTTGTCAGCGGGGAACTCCTACAATGAGCAGTTCTTC.

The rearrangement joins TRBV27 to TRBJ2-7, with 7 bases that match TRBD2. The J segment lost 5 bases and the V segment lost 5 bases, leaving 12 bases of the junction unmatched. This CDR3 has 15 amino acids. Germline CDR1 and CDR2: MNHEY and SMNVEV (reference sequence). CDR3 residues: CASSLESGRPHEQYF. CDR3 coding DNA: TGTGCCAGCAGTCTAGAATCCGGGAGGCCCCACGAGCAGTACTTC.

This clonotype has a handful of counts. The CDR3 coding sequence is TGTGCCAGCAGCTTAGGGAGCGTCATCCAAGAGACCCAGTACTTC. It translates to CASSLGSVIQETQYF. This chain uses TRBV7-2 with TRBJ2-5; no clear D. Germline CDR1 and CDR2: SGHTA and FQGNSA. The ends were cut back, 1 base at V and 1 base at J, with 10 bases in the middle. This CDR3 is 15 amino acids long.

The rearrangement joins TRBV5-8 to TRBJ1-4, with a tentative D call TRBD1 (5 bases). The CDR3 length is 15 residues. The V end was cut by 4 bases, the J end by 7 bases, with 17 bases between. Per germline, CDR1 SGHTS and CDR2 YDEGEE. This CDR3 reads CASSRQTAPSEKLFF. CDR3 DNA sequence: TGTGCCAGCAGCCGACAGACAGCCCCTAGTGAAAAACTGTTTTTT.

CDR3 sequence reads: CASSLGQGTIYGYTF. DNA for the CDR3: TGTGCCAGCAGCTTAGGACAGGGGACTATCTATGGCTACACCTTC. V and J are TRBV7-2 and TRBJ1-2; 8 positions match TRBD1. The CDR3 covers 15 residues. Trimming removed 1 base from V and 4 bases from J; junction bases left unmatched: 5. Germline V gene sequence: CDR1 SGHTA, CDR2 FQGNSA.

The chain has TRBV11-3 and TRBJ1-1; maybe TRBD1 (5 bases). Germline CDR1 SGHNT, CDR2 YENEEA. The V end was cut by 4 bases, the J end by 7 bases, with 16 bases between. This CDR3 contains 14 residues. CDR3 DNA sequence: TGTGCCAGCAGCTGGTGGGGGGAGGGGAGTGAAGCTTTCTTT. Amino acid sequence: CASSWWGEGSEAFF.

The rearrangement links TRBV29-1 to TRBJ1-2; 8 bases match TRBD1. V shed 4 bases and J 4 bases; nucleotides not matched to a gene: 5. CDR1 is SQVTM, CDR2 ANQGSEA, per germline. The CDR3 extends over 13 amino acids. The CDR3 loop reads CSVAPDRGYGYTF. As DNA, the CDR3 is TGCAGCGTTGCCCCTGACAGGGGCTATGGCTACACCTTC. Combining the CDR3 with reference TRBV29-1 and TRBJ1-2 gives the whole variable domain SAVISQKPSRDICQRGTSLTIQCQVDSQVTMMFWYRQQPGQSLTLIATANQGSEATYESGFVIDKFPISRPNLTFSTLTVSNMSPEDSSIYLCSVAPDRGYGYTFGSGTRLTVV.